This TCR beta chain was sequenced for a study of T cell repertoires in cytomegalovirus infection. TCRdb analysed the reads with MiXCR anew, one entry per CDR3 protein. The sample has tens of thousands of distinct CDR3 sequences, 45% to 50% seen once. Comment on this clonotype: The antigen remains undetermined.

This CDR3 is built from 20 residues. Per germline, CDR1 MNHEY and CDR2 SMNVEV (reference sequence). Germline trimming cut 4 bases from V and 4 bases from J; bases unmatched to any gene: 20. Sequencing was performed on CD8+ T cells from cultured PBMCs, taken from culture after CMV antigen stimulation. The chain uses TRBV27 and TRBJ2-1; 9 bases are a match to TRBD2. This clonotype originated in a human donor in good health (CMV status not recorded). Some clones in this sample may be carry-over from other donors' samples. The CDR3 is CASSSQGGSGRARGYNEQFF. CDR3 coding DNA: TGTGCCAGCAGTTCCCAAGGCGGTAGCGGGAGAGCCCGGGGGTACAATGAGCAGTTCTTC.